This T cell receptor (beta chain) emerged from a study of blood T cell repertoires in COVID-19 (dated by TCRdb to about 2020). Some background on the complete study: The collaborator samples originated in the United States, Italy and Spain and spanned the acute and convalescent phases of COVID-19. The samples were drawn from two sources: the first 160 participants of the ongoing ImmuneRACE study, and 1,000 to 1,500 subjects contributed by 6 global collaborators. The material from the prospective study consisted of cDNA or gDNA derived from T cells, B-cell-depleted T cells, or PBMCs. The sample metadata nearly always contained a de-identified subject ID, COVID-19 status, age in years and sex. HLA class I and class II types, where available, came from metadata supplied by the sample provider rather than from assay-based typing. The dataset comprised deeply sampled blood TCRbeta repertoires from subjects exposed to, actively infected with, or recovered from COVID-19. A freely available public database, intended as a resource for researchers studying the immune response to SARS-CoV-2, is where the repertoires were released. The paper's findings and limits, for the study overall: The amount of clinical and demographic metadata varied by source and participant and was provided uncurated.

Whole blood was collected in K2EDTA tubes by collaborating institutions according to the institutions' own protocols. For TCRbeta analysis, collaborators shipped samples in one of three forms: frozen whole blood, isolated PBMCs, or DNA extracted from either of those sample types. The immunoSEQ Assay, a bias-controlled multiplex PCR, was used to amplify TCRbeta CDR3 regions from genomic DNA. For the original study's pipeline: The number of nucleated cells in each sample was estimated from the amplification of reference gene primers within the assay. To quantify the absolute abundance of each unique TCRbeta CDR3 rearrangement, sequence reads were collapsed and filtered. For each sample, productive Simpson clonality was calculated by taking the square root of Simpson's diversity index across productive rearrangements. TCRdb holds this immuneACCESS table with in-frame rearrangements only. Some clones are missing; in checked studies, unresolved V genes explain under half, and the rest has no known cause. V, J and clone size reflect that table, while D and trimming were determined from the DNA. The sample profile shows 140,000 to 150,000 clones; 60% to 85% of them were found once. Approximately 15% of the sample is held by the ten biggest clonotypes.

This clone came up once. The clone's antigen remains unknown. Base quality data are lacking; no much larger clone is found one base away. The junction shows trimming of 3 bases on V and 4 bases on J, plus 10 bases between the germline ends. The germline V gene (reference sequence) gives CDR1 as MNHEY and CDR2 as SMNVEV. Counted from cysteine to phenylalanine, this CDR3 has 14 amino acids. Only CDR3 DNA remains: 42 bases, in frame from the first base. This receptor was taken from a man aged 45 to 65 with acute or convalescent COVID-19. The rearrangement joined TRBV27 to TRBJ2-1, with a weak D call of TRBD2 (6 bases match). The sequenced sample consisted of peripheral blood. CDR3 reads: CASSLSSEYNEQFF. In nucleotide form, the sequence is TGTGCCAGCAGTTTGTCTAGCGAGTACAATGAGCAGTTCTTC.